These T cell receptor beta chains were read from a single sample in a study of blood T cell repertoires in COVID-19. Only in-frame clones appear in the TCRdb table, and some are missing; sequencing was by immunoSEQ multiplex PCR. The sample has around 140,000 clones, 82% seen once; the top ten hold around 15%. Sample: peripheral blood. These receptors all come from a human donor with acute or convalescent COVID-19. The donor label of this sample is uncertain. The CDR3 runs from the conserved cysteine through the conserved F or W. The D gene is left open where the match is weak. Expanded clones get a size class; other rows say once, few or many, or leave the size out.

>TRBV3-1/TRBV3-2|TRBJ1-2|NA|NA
CASSQVSSYSNYGYTF
TGTGCCAGCAGCCAAGTCTCCTCGTACAGCAACTATGGCTACACCTTC
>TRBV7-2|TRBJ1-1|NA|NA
CASSLTRRSQNTEAFF
TGTGCCAGCAGCTTAACGAGACGGAGTCAGAACACTGAAGCTTTCTTT
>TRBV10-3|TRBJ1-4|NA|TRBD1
CAISEGDRGKNEKLFF
TGTGCCATCAGTGAGGGGGACAGGGGAAAGAATGAAAAACTGTTTTTT
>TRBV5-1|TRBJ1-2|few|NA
CASSPQQESPQGYTF
TGCGCCAGCAGCCCTCAACAGGAGAGCCCTCAGGGCTACACCTTC
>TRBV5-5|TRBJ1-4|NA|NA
CASSLDRATNEKLFF
TGTGCCAGCAGCTTGGATCGGGCAACTAATGAAAAACTGTTTTTT
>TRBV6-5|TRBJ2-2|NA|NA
CASSYSNQGSGELFF
TGTGCCAGCAGTTACTCAAATCAGGGGTCCGGGGAGCTGTTTTTT
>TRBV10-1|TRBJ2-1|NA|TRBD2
CASSEGTSGYNEQFF
TGCGCCAGCAGTGAAGGGACTAGCGGCTACAATGAGCAGTTCTTC
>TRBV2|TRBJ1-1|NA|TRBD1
CASSVRGPDTEAFF
TGTGCCAGCAGCGTCAGGGGGCCGGACACTGAAGCTTTCTTT
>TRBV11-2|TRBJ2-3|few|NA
CASTSRGVGTDTQYF
TGTGCCAGCACCAGCAGGGGGGTCGGCACAGATACGCAGTATTTT
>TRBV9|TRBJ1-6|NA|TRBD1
CASSVGTGLPPSSPLHF
TGTGCCAGCAGCGTAGGGACAGGCCTTCCCCCGAGTTCACCCCTCCACTTT
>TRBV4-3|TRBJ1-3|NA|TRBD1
CASSQGRGHVGNTIYF
TGCGCCAGCAGCCAGGGCAGGGGGCATGTTGGAAACACCATATATTTT
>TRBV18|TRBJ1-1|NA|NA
CASSPMTGNTEAFF
TGTGCCAGCTCACCCATGACAGGGAACACTGAAGCTTTCTTT
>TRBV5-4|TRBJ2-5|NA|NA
CASSRDSQETQYF
TGTGCCAGCAGCCGCGACAGTCAAGAGACCCAGTACTTC
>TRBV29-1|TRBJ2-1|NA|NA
CSVAHNEQFF
TGCAGCGTTGCTCACAATGAGCAGTTCTTC
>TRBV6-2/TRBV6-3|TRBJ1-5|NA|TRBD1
CASSRDRVQPQHF
TGTGCCAGCAGTAGAGACAGGGTTCAGCCCCAGCATTTT
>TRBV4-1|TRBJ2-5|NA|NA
CASSHLQETQYF
TGCGCCAGCAGCCACCTCCAAGAGACCCAGTACTTC
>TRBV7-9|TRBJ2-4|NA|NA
CASSLTGTKNIQYF
TGTGCCAGCAGCTTAACGGGGACCAAAAACATTCAGTACTTC
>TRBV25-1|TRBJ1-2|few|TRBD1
CASLGQAYGYTF
TGTGCCAGCCTGGGACAGGCCTATGGCTACACCTTC
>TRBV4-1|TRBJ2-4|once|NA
CASSQDRRDIQYF
TGCGCCAGCAGCCAAGATCGGCGGGACATTCAGTACTTC
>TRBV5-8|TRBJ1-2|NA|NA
CASSLAPDSSSGYTF
TGTGCCAGCAGCTTGGCCCCGGACAGCTCGAGTGGCTACACCTTC
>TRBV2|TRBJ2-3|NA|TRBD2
CASSEGSGGTDTQYF
TGTGCCAGCAGTGAGGGTAGCGGGGGGACAGATACGCAGTATTTT
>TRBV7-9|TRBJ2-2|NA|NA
CASSLAGHGESRTGELFF
TGTGCCAGCAGCTTAGCTGGACACGGCGAAAGTCGTACCGGGGAGCTGTTTTTT
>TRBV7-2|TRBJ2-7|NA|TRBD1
CASSLRGQGYDEQYF
TGTGCCAGCAGCTTAAGGGGACAGGGCTACGACGAGCAGTACTTC
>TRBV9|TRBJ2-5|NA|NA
CASSAGSRETQYF
TGTGCCAGCAGCGCGGGGAGCCGAGAGACCCAGTACTTC
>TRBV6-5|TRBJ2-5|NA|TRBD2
CASSSPAGRAGETQYF
TGTGCCAGCAGTTCCCCCGCAGGGAGGGCGGGAGAGACCCAGTACTTC
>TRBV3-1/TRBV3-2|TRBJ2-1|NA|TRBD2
CASSPGLAFNEQFF
TGTGCCAGCAGCCCCGGACTAGCATTCAATGAGCAGTTCTTC
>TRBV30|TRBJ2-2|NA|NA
CAWIPPRGQTGELFF
TGTGCCTGGATCCCACCCCGTGGGCAGACCGGGGAGCTGTTTTTT
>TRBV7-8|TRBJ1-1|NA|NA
CASTFEGVRTEAFF
TGTGCCAGCACCTTCGAAGGGGTGAGGACTGAAGCTTTCTTT
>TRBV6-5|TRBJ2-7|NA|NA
CASMTDGYEQYF
TGTGCCAGCATGACAGATGGTTACGAGCAGTACTTC
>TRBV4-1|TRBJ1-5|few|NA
CASSQVEGGRQPQHF
TGCGCCAGCAGCCAAGTGGAGGGGGGGCGGCAGCCCCAGCATTTT
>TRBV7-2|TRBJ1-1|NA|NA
CASSLGSGIEAFF
TGTGCCAGCAGCTTAGGATCCGGGATTGAAGCTTTCTTT
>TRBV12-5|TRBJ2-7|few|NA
CASGHESEQYF
TGTGCTAGTGGTCATGAGTCCGAGCAGTACTTC
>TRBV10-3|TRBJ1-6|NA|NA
CAISGTDYNSPLHF
TGTGCCATCAGTGGGACAGACTATAATTCACCCCTCCACTTT
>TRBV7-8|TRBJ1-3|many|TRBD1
CASSFGQGGNTIYF
TGTGCCAGCAGCTTCGGACAGGGTGGAAACACCATATATTTT
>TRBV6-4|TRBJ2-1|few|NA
CASSDMALGQSSYNEQFF
TGTGCCAGCAGTGACATGGCTTTGGGACAAAGCTCCTACAATGAGCAGTTCTTC
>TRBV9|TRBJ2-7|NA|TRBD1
CASSPPIGGQGRREQYF
TGTGCCAGCAGCCCCCCCATAGGGGGACAGGGTCGGCGCGAGCAGTACTTC
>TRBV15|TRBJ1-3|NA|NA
CATSRDPRGTGNTIYF
TGTGCCACCAGCAGAGATCCCCGGGGGACTGGAAACACCATATATTTT
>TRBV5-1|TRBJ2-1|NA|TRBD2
CASSRTRSSSYNEQFF
TGCGCCAGCAGCCGGACTAGGTCGTCCTCCTACAATGAGCAGTTCTTC
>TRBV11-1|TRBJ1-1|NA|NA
CASSLRRRSTEAFF
TGTGCCAGCAGCCTTAGAAGAAGGAGTACTGAAGCTTTCTTT
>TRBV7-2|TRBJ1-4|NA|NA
CASSPTRAGREKLFF
TGTGCCAGCAGCCCGACTCGGGCGGGGAGGGAAAAACTGTTTTTT
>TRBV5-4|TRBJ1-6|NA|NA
CASSSGTLISPLHF
TGTGCCAGCAGCTCGGGGACATTAATTTCACCCCTCCACTTT
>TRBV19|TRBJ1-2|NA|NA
CASSTGNANYGYTF
TGTGCCAGTAGTACCGGTAACGCAAACTATGGCTACACCTTC
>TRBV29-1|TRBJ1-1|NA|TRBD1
CSVSGQGNTEAFF
TGCAGCGTCTCGGGACAGGGGAACACTGAAGCTTTCTTT
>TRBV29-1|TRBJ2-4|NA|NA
CSVRGNNIQYF
TGCAGCGTTAGGGGAAACAACATTCAGTACTTC
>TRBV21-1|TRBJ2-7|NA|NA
CASSKDALQGLCYEQYF
TGTGCCAGCAGCAAAGATGCCCTGCAGGGGCTTTGCTACGAGCAGTACTTC